Presented here are 21 T cell receptor beta chains from one specimen sequenced in a study of glioma-infiltrating T cells. The iRepertoire nested amplicon-rescue multiplex PCR amplified TCR alpha and beta CDR3s from RNA. MiXCR was run by TCRdb on the multiplex PCR reads, yielding one entry per CDR3 protein. The sample has approximately 120,000 distinct CDR3 sequences, 20% to 25% seen once. Material for sequencing was glioma tissue, nonneoplastic brain tissue, or PBMCs (not recorded which). The source of these receptors is a human donor with low-grade glioma or glioblastoma, undergoing nonglioma brain surgery, or in good health (not recorded which).

A word on this clonotype: Compared with germline, one end of the junction differs, possibly owing to a read error. This CDR3 reads CASSDDALSWGGNTKAFF. The DNA of the CDR3 is TGTGCCAGCAGCGACGACGCTTTATCTTGGGGGGGGAACACTAAAGCTTTCTTT. This chain connects TRBV7-3 to TRBJ1-1, with D tentatively TRBD1 (5 bases). CDR3 length equals 18 residues. Per germline, CDR1 SGHTA and CDR2 FQGTGA.

This clonotype has at least ten counts. The CDR3 reads CASSPGINSYEQYF. The CDR3 coding sequence is TGTGCCAGCTCACCGGGAATTAACTCCTACGAGCAGTACTTC. The rearrangement links TRBV18 to TRBJ2-7; D is ambiguous. The CDR3 extends over 14 amino acids. Germline V gene lookup returns CDR1 KGHSH and CDR2 LQKENI. V lost 3 bases to trimming and J lost 0 bases, with 9 bases between them.

This clonotype was recorded at least ten times. This rearrangement joins TRBV20-1 to TRBJ1-6, with D perhaps TRBD1 (5 bases). Looked up from germline, CDR1 is DFQATT and CDR2 is SNEGSKA (reference sequence). The CDR3 loop spans 13 amino acids. V dropped 3 bases and J dropped 8 bases, with 11 bases sitting between them. The CDR3 bases are TGCAGTGCTAGGGGCAGGGAATATTCACCCCTCCACTTT. This gives the protein CSARGREYSPLHF.

This clonotype was picked up many times. V and J are TRBV7-2 and TRBJ2-1, with 7 bases that match TRBD1. The V gene end was trimmed by 5 bases and the J gene end by 4 bases; junction bases not matched to a gene: 5. The CDR3 consists of 14 residues. Germline V gene lookup returns CDR1 SGHTA and CDR2 FQGNSA. Here the CDR3 DNA reads TGTGCCAGCAGCCCTGACAGGGAGTACAATGAGCAGTTCTTC. The encoded protein is CASSPDREYNEQFF.

On this clonotype: One end of the junction varies from germline; a read error may be responsible. The chain joins TRBV6-2 or TRBV6-3 to TRBJ1-2; possible D gene TRBD1, 6 bases. The germline V gene encodes CDR1 MNHEY and CDR2 SVGEGT. This CDR3 has 12 residues. For the CDR3, the DNA is TGTGCCAGCATCCTGGACAGCTATGGCTACATCTTC. Its protein is CASILDSYGYIF.

The CDR3 region is CASSQSLTGGNSYNEQFF. CDR3 DNA: TGCGCCAGCAGCCAATCCTTGACAGGGGGGAACTCCTACAATGAGCAGTTCTTC. This rearrangement joins TRBV4-3 to TRBJ2-1, with 9 bases matching TRBD1. Trimming cost V 2 bases and J 0 bases; bases outside gene matches: 8. CDR3 length: 18 amino acids. Germline V gives CDR1 LGHNA, CDR2 YSLEER.

The CDR3 is CASTPGQGLYGYTF. The DNA of the CDR3 is TGTGCCAGCACGCCGGGACAGGGCCTATATGGCTACACCTTC. J is TRBJ1-2 and V is TRBV28, with TRBD1 matching over 9 bases. The length of the CDR3 is 14 residues. CDR1 and CDR2 (germline): MDHEN, SYDVKM. V lost 7 bases, J lost 5 bases, and 8 bases stayed unmatched.

This clonotype was counted a few times. A much more abundant neighbour one base away suggests this may be a read error. The rearrangement links TRBV24-1 to TRBJ1-2, with D possibly TRBD1 on 5 matching bases. The V gene's germline CDR1 is KGHDR and CDR2 SFDVKD. This CDR3 region has 13 residues. The CDR3 DNA is TGTGCCACCAGTGGACCGGGGGGGTATGGCCACACCTTC. Translating it yields CATSGPGGYGHTF.

Ten or more counts support this clonotype. The chain recombines TRBV2 with TRBJ1-6, with 9 bases matching TRBD1. The CDR3 loop spans 15 amino acids. The germline V gene encodes CDR1 SNHLY and CDR2 FYNNEI. V was clipped by 1 base and J by 10 bases; unmatched bases: 5. CDR3 DNA: TGTGCCAGCAGTGAAGGCGACAGGGGGAAGTCACCCCTCCACTTT. It specifies CASSEGDRGKSPLHF.

This clonotype has ten or more counts. The chain recombines TRBV20-1 with TRBJ2-3; a possible D gene is TRBD2 (6 bases). Between the trimmed V and J ends, which lost 5 bases and 6 bases, there was a span of 21 bases. CDR1 is DFQATT, CDR2 SNEGSKA, per germline (reference sequence). The CDR3 totals 15 residues. CDR3 loop: CSALGLNSRPDTQYF. Here the CDR3 DNA reads TGCAGTGCTCTAGGACTAAACAGTCGCCCGGATACGCAGTATTTT.

Notes on this clonotype: One end of the junction varies from germline; a read error may be responsible. In DNA form, the CDR3 reads TGTGCCAGCAGTTACTGGGGGAAGAGCTATCAGCACCAGCATTTT. It is translated as CASSYWGKSYQHQHF. The chain couples TRBV6-8 to TRBJ1-5; a weak D match, TRBD1 (5 bases). The CDR3 totals 15 residues. The V gene's germline CDR1 is MNHGY and CDR2 SAAAGT.

This clonotype was recorded many times. CDR3 DNA: TGTGCCAGCAGGGGACAGGGGGGTGACAATGAGCAGTTCTTC. This encodes CASRGQGGDNEQFF. J is TRBJ2-1 and V is TRBV5-4; 11 positions agree with TRBD1. CDR3 length: 14 residues. CDR1 and CDR2 (germline): SGHNT, YYREEE (reference sequence). J was trimmed by 5 bases and V by 5 bases; bases with no gene match: 3.

The V gene is TRBV30, the J gene TRBJ2-3; D is uncertain. CDR1 is GTSNPN, CDR2 SVGIG, per germline (reference sequence). Trimming left V 3 bases short and J 2 bases short, with 9 bases between. This CDR3 contains 13 residues. In nucleotides, the CDR3 is TGTGCCTGGAGGAAAAGGAACACAGATACGCAGTATTTT. Encoded protein: CAWRKRNTDTQYF.

In its sample, this clonotype was seen many times. The chain carries TRBV18 and TRBJ1-1; TRBD1 aligns across 7 bases. Germline V gives CDR1 KGHSH, CDR2 LQKENI. Losses at the gene ends were 6 bases for V and 3 bases for J; bases not matched to a gene: 7. The CDR3 is made up of 14 amino acids. The DNA of the CDR3 is TGTGCCAGCTCCTTGACAGGGTCCGACACTGAAGCTTTCTTT. Its translation is CASSLTGSDTEAFF. The full variable domain, completed using reference TRBV18 and TRBJ1-1, is NAGVMQNPRHLVRRRGQEARLRCSPMKGHSHVYWYRQLPEEGLKFMVYLQKENIIDESGMPKERFSAEFPKEGPSILRIQQVVRGDSAAYFCASSLTGSDTEAFFGQGTRLTVV.

This clonotype has just a few counts. The CDR3 DNA sequence: TGTGCCAGCAGCCACGGGACAGGGAACAGCAATCAGCCCCAGCATTTT. Its protein is CASSHGTGNSNQPQHF. The J gene is TRBJ1-5, the V gene TRBV3-1; 9 bases agree with TRBD1. Trimming at V came to 3 bases and at J to 1 base, leaving 4 bases not matched to a gene. From germline, CDR1 is LGHDT and CDR2 YNNKEL (reference sequence). The CDR3 sequence is 16 residues long.

This clonotype came up many times. The J gene is TRBJ1-1, the V gene TRBV5-1; D gene unclear. Germline V gene sequence: CDR1 SGHRS, CDR2 YFSETQ. Between the trimmed V and J ends, which lost 1 base and 0 bases, there was a span of 7 bases. The length of the CDR3 is 14 residues. The chain's CDR3 is CASSLYSLNTEAFF. CDR3 in DNA: TGCGCCAGCAGCTTGTACAGTTTGAACACTGAAGCTTTCTTT.

This clonotype was found many times. The genes are TRBV6-2 or TRBV6-3 and TRBJ1-1; maybe TRBD1 (5 bases). Trimming removed 6 bases at V and 1 base at J, with 6 bases between. Germline lookup yields CDR1 MNHEY and CDR2 SVGEGT. The CDR3 contains 12 residues. The DNA of the CDR3 is TGTGCCAGCAGGGGGGAGAACACTGAAGCTTTCTTT. Protein sequence: CASRGENTEAFF.

This clonotype was observed many times. The rearrangement uses TRBV10-3 and TRBJ2-1; unclear D gene. The V end lost 9 bases, the J end lost 0 bases, and 9 bases lay between the germline ends. Per germline, CDR1 ENHRY and CDR2 SYGVKD. The CDR3 runs to 13 residues. In DNA, the CDR3 is TGTGCCATTCGGAGTGGCTCCTACAATGAGCAGTTCTTC. Translated, it gives CAIRSGSYNEQFF.

This clonotype was picked up one time. The chain combines TRBV27 with TRBJ2-1; D gene uncertain. V lost 5 bases to trimming and J lost 13 bases, with 18 bases between them. The germline CDR1 and CDR2 sequences are MNHEY and SMNVEV (reference sequence). This CDR3 has 13 residues. The CDR3 DNA is TGTGCCAGCAGTAATAAGGGAATCGCTGACCAGTTCTTC. It codes for CASSNKGIADQFF.

The V call is TRBV7-2, the J call TRBJ2-5; TRBD1 aligns across 7 bases. V shed 1 base and J 1 base; nucleotides not matched to a gene: 15. The CDR3 is made up of 19 amino acids. Germline V gene data show CDR1 as SGHTA and CDR2 as FQGNSA. CDR3 DNA sequence: TGTGCCAGCAGCTTAGAACTACCCGACAGGGTGGTAGGCCAAGAGACCCAGTACTTC. It encodes CASSLELPDRVVGQETQYF.

The sample holds many counts of this clonotype. CDR3 loop: CASGGNYNEQFF. Written as DNA, the CDR3 is TGTGCCAGCGGGGGGAATTACAATGAGCAGTTCTTC. This chain connects TRBV6-1 to TRBJ2-1; possibly TRBD2 for D (6 bases). V lost 8 bases, J lost 4 bases, and 9 bases lay in between. In germline, CDR1 is MNHNS, CDR2 SASEGT. The CDR3 has 12 residues.